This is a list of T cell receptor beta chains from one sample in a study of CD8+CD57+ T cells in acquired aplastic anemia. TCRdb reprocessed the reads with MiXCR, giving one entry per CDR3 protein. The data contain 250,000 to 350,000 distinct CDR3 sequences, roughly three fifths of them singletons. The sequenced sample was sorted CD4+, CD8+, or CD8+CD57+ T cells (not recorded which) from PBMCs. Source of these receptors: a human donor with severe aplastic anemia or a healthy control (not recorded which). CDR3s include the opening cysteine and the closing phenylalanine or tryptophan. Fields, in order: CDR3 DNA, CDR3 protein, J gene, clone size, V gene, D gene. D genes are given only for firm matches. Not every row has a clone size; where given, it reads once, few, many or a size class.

TGTGCCAGCAGCTTCAGGGGGAGAGATGGCTACACCTTC CASSFRGRDGYTF TRBJ1-2 NA TRBV7-9 TRBD1
TGTGCCACCAGTGATCCTAGCCCCAGGGGTGGCAATGAGCAGTTCTTC CATSDPSPRGGNEQFF TRBJ2-1 many TRBV24-1 NA
TGCGCCAGCAGGATCGCAGAGAACTATGGCTACACCTTC CASRIAENYGYTF TRBJ1-2 many TRBV5-1 NA
TGTGCCAGCAGCCCGCGGGGCGGGAGTAACAATGAGCAGTTCTTC CASSPRGGSNNEQFF TRBJ2-1 once TRBV7-8 TRBD2
TGCAGTGCTAGGGCAGGAAACTATGGCTACACCTTC CSARAGNYGYTF TRBJ1-2 NA TRBV20-1 NA
TGTGCCAGCAGTGAGACTAGCGGAGTGAATGAGCAGTTCTTC CASSETSGVNEQFF TRBJ2-1 NA TRBV2 TRBD2
TGCAGTGCTAGTAGCCTAGCGGGGGGGCCTTATAATGAGCAGTTCTTC CSASSLAGGPYNEQFF TRBJ2-1 NA TRBV20-1 TRBD2
TGTGCCAGCAGGGAGACTAGCGATTCAGTCCCGTACTTC CASRETSDSVPYF TRBJ2-7 many TRBV25-1 TRBD2
TGCGCCAGCAGTTCGGGTCTCGGGGGTTACGAGCAGTACTTC CASSSGLGGYEQYF TRBJ2-7 many TRBV5-1 NA
TGCAGTGGACTAGCGGACCTATACGAGCAGTACTTC CSGLADLYEQYF TRBJ2-7 NA TRBV20-1 TRBD2
TGTGCCAGTAGTCCCCGGTGGCAGAAAATCTCCTACGAGCAGTACTTC CASSPRWQKISYEQYF TRBJ2-7 many TRBV19 NA
TGCGCCAGCAGCTTAGGGACACGTCAAGATACGCAGTATTTT CASSLGTRQDTQYF TRBJ2-3 NA TRBV5-1 NA
TGTGCCAGCAGCCCATCACAGGTTTTGGAAGCTTTCTTT CASSPSQVLEAFF TRBJ1-1 few TRBV7-9 NA
TGTGCCAGCAGCTTAGAACGCGGGAACGTCCTGACTTTC CASSLERGNVLTF TRBJ2-6 NA TRBV7-9 NA
TGTGCCAGCAGTGTACCCCGGACAGGGGTGTCCACCTTC CASSVPRTGVSTF TRBJ1-2 NA TRBV6-5 TRBD1
TGTGCCACCAGCAGAGATGATACAGGGAAGTCCTACGAGCAGTACTTC CATSRDDTGKSYEQYF TRBJ2-7 few TRBV15 NA
TGTGCCAGCAGCCCGGCCCAAGGCGGGGAGCTGTTTTTT CASSPAQGGELFF TRBJ2-2 once TRBV14 NA
TGCAGTGCTAGGGAGCGGGCTCCCTACGAGCAGTACTTC CSARERAPYEQYF TRBJ2-7 NA TRBV20-1 NA
TGTGCCAGCAGCTTAGAAGCGGGAGTAATAGATGAGCAGTTCTTC CASSLEAGVIDEQFF TRBJ2-1 NA TRBV7-6 TRBD2
TGCAGTGCTCAAGACTATACGGTGGGCGAGCAGTACTTC CSAQDYTVGEQYF TRBJ2-7 few TRBV20-1 NA
TGTGCCAGCAGTTCTCAGCCCTCTGGAAACACCATATATTTT CASSSQPSGNTIYF TRBJ1-3 once TRBV7-2 NA
TGCGCCAGCAGCAAGGACAGAGACGAGCAGTACTTC CASSKDRDEQYF TRBJ2-7 many TRBV5-1 NA
TGTGCCAGCAGCTTAGGGGCCGTCACCTACAATGAGCAGTTCTTC CASSLGAVTYNEQFF TRBJ2-1 few TRBV7-9 NA
TGTGCCAGCAGCGTAGATCAGGGAACCTATGGCTACACCTTC CASSVDQGTYGYTF TRBJ1-2 many TRBV9 NA
TGCAGCGTTGATTACGTATGGGCCCTCTACAATGAGCAGTTCTTC CSVDYVWALYNEQFF TRBJ2-1 NA TRBV29-1 NA
TGTGCCAGCAGTGAGGGGACCCCCTATCAGCCCCAGCATTTT CASSEGTPYQPQHF TRBJ1-5 many TRBV6-1 NA
TGTGCCAGCGGCCGGCCAGATTCCGAGCAGTACTTC CASGRPDSEQYF TRBJ2-7 few TRBV7-3 NA
TGTGCCAGCAGCCTTGGATTTTTGACAGGGGCAGCAGATACGCAGTATTTT CASSLGFLTGAADTQYF TRBJ2-3 NA TRBV7-8 TRBD1
TGTGCCAGCAGCGGGGACAGCACGGGGGGCACGCAGTATTTT CASSGDSTGGTQYF TRBJ2-3 many TRBV2 NA
TGCGCCAGCAGCTTCGGGTTCCCCTCTGGAAACACCATATATTTT CASSFGFPSGNTIYF TRBJ1-3 many TRBV5-1 NA
TGCGCCAGCAGCCAAGAAAACAGTCGCTACGAGCAGTACTTC CASSQENSRYEQYF TRBJ2-7 many TRBV4-1 NA
TGTGCTAGCAGCTCCAGGACAGGGATGCATGGTACGCAGTATTTT CASSSRTGMHGTQYF TRBJ2-3 NA TRBV7-7 TRBD1
TGTGCCGGCAGCCAGACAGGGTGGGATGACACCATATATTTT CAGSQTGWDDTIYF TRBJ1-3 NA TRBV5-4 TRBD1
TGTGCCAGCAGTTACTCCGATGTAGACAATGAGCAGTTCTTC CASSYSDVDNEQFF TRBJ2-1 once TRBV6-5 NA
TGCGCCAGCAGCTTGGTGGCTAGCGGAGGTGGGGAGACCCAGTACTTC CASSLVASGGGETQYF TRBJ2-5 NA TRBV5-1 TRBD2
TGTGCCAGCAGCTGGACGGGCCCCTCTGGAAACACCATATATTTT CASSWTGPSGNTIYF TRBJ1-3 NA TRBV7-2 NA
TGTGCCAGCTCAGGACAGGTCTCGTCGGCCTATGGCTACACCTTC CASSGQVSSAYGYTF TRBJ1-2 NA TRBV19 TRBD1
TGTGCCAGCAGCTTAGCGCGCGTAGCGGGGGGCCACTACAATGAGCAGTTCTTC CASSLARVAGGHYNEQFF TRBJ2-1 NA TRBV7-9 TRBD2
TGCGCCAGCAGTGAGATGCGGGGGGCTCCGAGCGAGCAGTACTTC CASSEMRGAPSEQYF TRBJ2-7 few TRBV10-2 TRBD2
TGTGCCAGCAGCCCCCGGGGTAGTGCTAGCTCCTACGAGCAGTACTTC CASSPRGSASSYEQYF TRBJ2-7 many TRBV9 NA
TGTGCCAGCACCCTGACTAGCGGGGGGCCAATCACAGATACGCAGTATTTT CASTLTSGGPITDTQYF TRBJ2-3 many TRBV2 TRBD2
TGTGCCAGCAGGCCGCAGTGGACAGGGGTTCGAGGGGCCAACGTCCTGACTTTC CASRPQWTGVRGANVLTF TRBJ2-6 few TRBV6-5 TRBD1